Listed here is a single TCR beta chain. Its antigen is unknown. The germline gives CDR1 MRHNA, CDR2 SNTAGT. V was cut by 4 bases and J by 6 bases, with 10 bases left in between. CDR3 length: 13 residues. Investigators profiled TCR beta VDJ and CDR3 from genomic DNA template. MiXCR, applied by TCRdb to the reads, yields one record per CDR3 protein. This table holds approximately 300,000 distinct CDR3 sequences, under 60% found once. The sample is drawn from a study of CD8+CD57+ T cells in acquired aplastic anemia. Whole-study context: Sorted CD4+ and CD8+ cell DNA averaged 3.2 ug.

Sequenced patients had shown CD8+CD57+ cell expansion by flow cytometry. All patients had severe acquired aplastic anemia. Sampling of blood occurred while the patients had still received no therapy. Study results and caveats: Overlap between patients and controls comprised twenty-nine CD8+ CDR3 sequences.

Input material: sorted CD4+, CD8+, or CD8+CD57+ T cells (not recorded which) from PBMCs. This chain uses TRBV6-4 with TRBJ2-1, with D possibly being TRBD1 (6 bases). This TCR came from a human donor with aplastic anemia. The CDR3 spells CASSAQGRNEQFF. Written as DNA, the CDR3 is TGTGCCAGCAGTGCCCAGGGGCGCAATGAGCAGTTCTTC.